The 11 T cell receptor beta chains listed next were all sequenced from one sample in a study of CD8+CD57+ T cells in acquired aplastic anemia. CDR3 and TCR beta VDJ profiling relied on genomic DNA as the template. TCRdb called the reads again in MiXCR, with one record for every CDR3 protein. The top ten hold approximately 8.6% of the sample, which has tens of thousands of distinct CDR3 sequences, roughly 50% seen once. Sequencing used sorted CD4+, CD8+, or CD8+CD57+ T cells (not recorded which) from PBMCs. Receptor source: a human donor in good health, serving as a control.

The V gene is TRBV20-1, the J gene TRBJ2-7, with D hard to call. CDR1 and CDR2 (germline): DFQATT, SNEGSKA (reference sequence). This CDR3 region has 12 residues. Here the CDR3 DNA reads TGCAGCGCCAGACTGGATGGCTACGAGCAGTACTTC. It yields the protein CSARLDGYEQYF.

In DNA form, the CDR3 reads TGTGCCAGCAGTGAGGGACAGCCCCCCGACTACGAGCAGTACTTC. Its translation is CASSEGQPPDYEQYF. The rearrangement links TRBV2 to TRBJ2-7, with TRBD1 matching over 7 bases. After removal of 3 bases from V and 3 bases from J, the junction contained 8 bases not matched to a gene. There are 15 residues in the CDR3. Germline CDR1 is SNHLY and CDR2 is FYNNEI.

This clonotype has more than one count but fewer than ten. The chain uses TRBV7-9 and TRBJ1-5, with 7 positions matching TRBD1. The CDR3 sequence is 15 residues long. From germline, CDR1 is SEHNR and CDR2 FQNEAQ (reference sequence). With 1 base clipped from V and 2 bases from J, the junction kept 2 bases outside the gene matches. The DNA for the CDR3 is TGTGCCAGCAGCTTAGGGGGGACAGGCAATCAGCCCCAGCATTTT. Its protein product is CASSLGGTGNQPQHF.

This clonotype was counted only a few times. This chain uses TRBV29-1 with TRBJ2-7; a weak D match, TRBD2 (6 bases). The germline gives CDR1 SQVTM, CDR2 ANQGSEA. Trimming shortened V by 4 bases and J by 2 bases, and 15 bases separated the two germline ends. The CDR3 covers 14 residues. The chain's CDR3 is CSVGPLGGTYEQYF. CDR3 nucleotides: TGCAGCGTTGGCCCCCTAGGAGGGACCTACGAGCAGTACTTC.

This clonotype was detected many times. The chain uses TRBV15 and TRBJ1-1; D perhaps matches TRBD1 (5 bases). CDR3 length equals 15 residues. Germline V gene sequence: CDR1 LNHNV, CDR2 YYDKDF (reference sequence). Trimming removed 0 bases from V and 1 base from J, with 9 bases in between. The CDR3: CATSREEGRNTEAFF. CDR3 DNA sequence: TGTGCCACCAGCAGAGAAGAGGGGAGGAACACTGAAGCTTTCTTT.

The V call is TRBV27, the J call TRBJ1-5; unclear D gene. Germline assignment: CDR1 MNHEY and CDR2 SMNVEV (reference sequence). The germline V and J ends were trimmed by 3 bases and 0 bases, with 12 bases remaining between them. The CDR3 has 16 amino acids. Here the CDR3 reads CASSLMSEHSNQPQHF. In nucleotides, the CDR3 is TGTGCCAGCAGTTTGATGTCGGAACATAGCAATCAGCCCCAGCATTTT.

This rearrangement joins TRBV10-3 to TRBJ1-2; TRBD1 might be the D (6 bases). V lost 6 bases, J lost 8 bases, and 16 bases lay in between. Germline lookup yields CDR1 ENHRY and CDR2 SYGVKD. CDR3 size: 13 residues. This CDR3 is CAIRPTGTHGYTF. The CDR3 coding sequence is TGTGCCATCAGGCCGACAGGTACTCACGGCTACACCTTC.

This clonotype was counted between two and nine times. The rearrangement uses TRBV29-1 and TRBJ2-1, with 14 bases that match TRBD2. CDR1 SQVTM and CDR2 ANQGSEA come from the germline V gene. Losses at the gene ends were 1 base for V and 7 bases for J; bases not matched to a gene: 0. This CDR3 has 14 amino acids. As DNA, the CDR3 is TGCAGCGTTGAAGGACTAGCGGGAGGGAATGAGCAGTTCTTC. This encodes CSVEGLAGGNEQFF.

The V gene is TRBV10-3, the J gene TRBJ2-7; D possibly corresponds to TRBD2 (6 bases). Germline CDR1 is ENHRY and CDR2 is SYGVKD. V lost 10 bases, J lost 5 bases, and 18 bases lay in between. There are 13 residues in the CDR3. Written as DNA, the CDR3 is TGTGCCACCCAGACTAGAGGGGTTGACGAGCAGTACTTC. As protein: CATQTRGVDEQYF.

For this clonotype: A much bigger clone sits one base away, suggesting this may be a read error. The limits of the CDR3 on the DNA are not certain, so only TCRdb's listed CDR3 is given. This rearrangement joins TRBV4-1 to TRBJ1-1; the table's D gene call, TRBD1, was not cross checked with the DNA. Termini included, the CDR3 measures 15 amino acids. The germline V gene has CDR1 MGHRA and CDR2 YSYEKL. CDR3: CASSQVGGGNTEASF.

This clonotype occurred once. The chain has TRBV20-1 and TRBJ1-1; D unresolved. The CDR3 runs to 13 residues. V was trimmed by 7 bases and J by 1 base, leaving 13 bases between them. The V gene's germline CDR1 is DFQATT and CDR2 SNEGSKA (reference sequence). CDR3 sequence reads: CSVSIGPNTEAFF. The CDR3 region has the DNA TGCAGTGTATCCATAGGGCCGAACACTGAAGCTTTCTTT.